This section outlines one TCR beta chain sequence together with its context. The sample is drawn from a study of blood T cell repertoires in COVID-19. Turning to the study itself: Samples of COVID-19 (acute and convalescent) were obtained from the United States, Italy and Spain. Sources were T cells, B-cell-depleted T cells, or PBMCs; the material itself was cDNA or gDNA.

Study processing details: Amplification with reference gene primers provided the estimates of nucleated cell counts. This table comes from immunoSEQ multiplex PCR, and its TCRdb copy is limited to in-frame clones, with some not included. The D gene and trimming were derived from the DNA, and the V and J assignments and clone size from that table. The sample has over 200,000 clones, approximately 86% seen once; the top ten hold roughly 0.8%. The germline V gene encodes CDR1 SGHVS and CDR2 FQNEAQ. V was cut by 5 bases and J by 2 bases, with 9 bases left in between. The CDR3 is 13 residues long. The V call is TRBV7-8, the J call TRBJ1-1; no definite D call. This receptor was taken from a woman in her twenties or thirties with acute or convalescent COVID-19. The sample consisted of peripheral blood. The DNA of the CDR3 is TGTGCCAGCAGCGGAGGGAGAAACACTGAAGCTTTCTTT. This sequence encodes CASSGGRNTEAFF. Complete variable domain (other parts from reference TRBV7-8 and TRBJ1-1): GAGVSQSPRYKVAKRGQDVALRCDPISGHVSLFWYQQALGQGPEFLTYFQNEAQLDKSGLPSDRFFAERPEGSVSTLKIQRTQQEDSAVYLCASSGGRNTEAFFGQGTRLTVV.